Listed below are T cell receptor beta chains from one sample, sequenced in a study of T cells in pancreatic ductal adenocarcinoma. The data were produced by immunoSEQ multiplex PCR, yet TCRdb's version contains in-frame clones alone and is incomplete. The top ten clones hold 2.5% to 3.5% of a sample with 97,000 or so clones, 90% to 95% of them seen once. The sample was PBMCs. The receptors were gathered from a human donor with pancreatic ductal adenocarcinoma. CDR3s include the opening cysteine and the closing phenylalanine or tryptophan.

V gene	J gene	CDR3 protein
TRBV4-2	TRBJ1-2	CASSQDPTGTGADYGYTF
TRBV6-7	TRBJ2-1	CASTGSLNRTSGRSPKSYNEQFF
TRBV7-2	TRBJ2-7	CASSLASGTRSHEQYF
TRBV4-2	TRBJ2-7	CASSQDISGTTYEQYF
TRBV4-1	TRBJ2-7	CASSQSPSYEQYF
TRBV5-1	TRBJ1-1	CASSFSGGTEAFF
TRBV10-3	TRBJ1-4	CAISEGAEEKLFF
TRBV5-1	TRBJ1-1	CASSRTVNTEAFF
TRBV29-1	TRBJ2-4	CSVDKADGEGTGNIQYF
TRBV9	TRBJ2-7	CASSVGDRAYEQYF
TRBV5-1	TRBJ1-4	CASSPSGVGVNVEKLFF
TRBV19	TRBJ1-2	CASSGQENYGYTF
TRBV6-5	TRBJ2-3	CASSSSGLPGDTQYF
TRBV5-4	TRBJ2-5	CASSLYAGLGETQYF
TRBV25-1	TRBJ2-3	CASSELVESSGSTDTQYF
TRBV11-2	TRBJ2-3	CASSLGVGGPDTQYF
TRBV27	TRBJ2-5	CASMAGRVGETQYF
TRBV28	TRBJ2-6	CASGAHSGANVLTF
TRBV11-2	TRBJ1-3	CASSQGIPGNTIYF
TRBV18	TRBJ2-5	CASSPRSDQETQYF
TRBV7-9	TRBJ2-7	CASSVDRGEQYF
TRBV5-5	TRBJ2-7	CASSRTASYEQYF
TRBV7-9	TRBJ2-1	CASSFSSTARRDEQFF
TRBV4-1	TRBJ2-7	CASSLLQGIGPYEQYF
TRBV2	TRBJ1-5	CASSEATANQPQHF
TRBV28	TRBJ2-1	CASSLGGVVYNEQFF
TRBV7-2	TRBJ1-2	CASSLRGGYGYTF
TRBV7-9	TRBJ1-1	CASAGGGARGTEAFF
TRBV6-1	TRBJ2-7	CASSPTSGASYEQYF
TRBV2	TRBJ2-2	CASSVRLAGDTGELFF
TRBV7-9	TRBJ2-7	CASSLSYEQYF
TRBV9	TRBJ2-1	CASSPSGRADNEQFF
TRBV15	TRBJ2-7	CATSRDWGHEQYF
TRBV10-1	TRBJ2-3	CASSSTPRGTDTQYF
TRBV5-1	TRBJ2-3	CASSPGVSTDTQYF
TRBV18	TRBJ1-1	CASSRIWTGVKAEAFF
TRBV10-2	TRBJ2-5	CASSERGRRETQYF
TRBV5-4	TRBJ2-1	CASSFTVGSYNEQFF
TRBV6-5	TRBJ2-7	CASSRRQGGYEQYF
TRBV28	TRBJ2-5	CASGPRSQTQYF
TRBV19	TRBJ2-7	CASSIARHGNEQYF
TRBV6-1	TRBJ2-3	CASSSSLADTQYF
TRBV4-1	TRBJ1-2	CASSFGGRIGTGDSGYTF